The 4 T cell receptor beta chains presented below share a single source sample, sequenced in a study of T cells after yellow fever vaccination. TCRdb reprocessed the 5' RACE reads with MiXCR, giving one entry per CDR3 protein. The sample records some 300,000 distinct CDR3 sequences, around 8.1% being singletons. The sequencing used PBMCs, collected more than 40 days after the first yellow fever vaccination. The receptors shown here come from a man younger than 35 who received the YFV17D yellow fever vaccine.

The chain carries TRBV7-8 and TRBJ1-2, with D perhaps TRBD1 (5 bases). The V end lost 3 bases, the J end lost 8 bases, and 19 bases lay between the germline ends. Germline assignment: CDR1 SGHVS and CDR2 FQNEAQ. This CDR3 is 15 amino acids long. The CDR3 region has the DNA TGTGCCAGCAGCTTTTCCCCGGGGCCCACCTGGGGCTACACCTTC. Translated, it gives CASSFSPGPTWGYTF.

In DNA form, the CDR3 reads TGTGCCAGCAGCTCATTCGGTGAAGCTTTCTTT. It translates to CASSSFGEAFF. This chain connects TRBV5-6 to TRBJ1-1; D gene uncertain. V was cut by 3 bases and J by 7 bases, with 7 bases left in between. Germline CDR1 and CDR2: SGHDT and YYEEEE. The CDR3 covers 11 residues.

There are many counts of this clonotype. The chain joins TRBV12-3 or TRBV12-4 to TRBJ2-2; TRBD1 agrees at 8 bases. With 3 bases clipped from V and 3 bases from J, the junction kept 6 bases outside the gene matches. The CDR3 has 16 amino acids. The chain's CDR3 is CASSFFWTGHTGELFF. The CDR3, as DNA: TGTGCCAGCAGTTTCTTCTGGACAGGGCACACCGGGGAGCTGTTTTTT.

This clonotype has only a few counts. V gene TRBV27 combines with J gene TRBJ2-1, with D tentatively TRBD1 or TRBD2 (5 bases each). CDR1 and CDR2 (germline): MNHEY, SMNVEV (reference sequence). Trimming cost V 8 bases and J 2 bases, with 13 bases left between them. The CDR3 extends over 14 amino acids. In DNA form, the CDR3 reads TGTGCCAGCGCCTCCGGGGCCGCCTACAATGAGCAGTTCTTC. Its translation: CASASGAAYNEQFF.